This T cell receptor (beta chain) originates from a study of beta chain features in type 1 diabetes. About the study: Age, gender and cell yields were similar between patients and healthy donors.

As to this clone: Its antigen is as yet unknown.

Isolated RNA was reverse transcribed in full, so expressed TCRB transcripts were sequenced. Some clones are missing from TCRdb's copy, which holds only in-frame ones; the method was immunoSEQ multiplex PCR. The data contain some 63,000 clones, around 49% of them seen just once; the ten biggest clones take up about 0.74%. Germline V gene data show CDR1 as SNHLY and CDR2 as FYNNEI. J was trimmed by 5 bases and V by 1 base; bases with no gene match: 2. The CDR3 is 15 amino acids. Study-level points and caveats: Type 1 diabetes patients had moderately but significantly shorter TCRB CDR3s in all four CD4+ subsets.

This chain connects TRBV2 to TRBJ2-5; 12 bases agree with TRBD1. This TCR derives from a man aged 25 to 40 with type 1 diabetes. The sequencing input was central memory CD4+ T cells from blood. The CDR3 protein is CASSEGDRGPETQYF. For the CDR3, the DNA is TGTGCCAGCAGTGAAGGGGACAGGGGGCCTGAGACCCAGTACTTC. Together with reference TRBV2 and TRBJ2-5, the CDR3 gives the full variable domain: EPEVTQTPSHQVTQMGQEVILRCVPISNHLYFYWYRQILGQKVEFLVSFYNNEISEKSEIFDDQFSVERPDGSNFTLKIRSTKLEDSAMYFCASSEGDRGPETQYFGPGTRLLVL.